Listed here is a single T cell receptor beta chain. This entry is derived from a study of blood T cell repertoires in COVID-19. Study at large: The United States, Italy and Spain supplied acute and convalescent COVID-19 samples. PBMCs, B-cell-depleted T cells, or T cells were the source of the cDNA or gDNA that made up the material.

CDR1 and CDR2 from the germline V gene are SGHRS and YFSETQ. The ends were cut back, 5 bases at V and 2 bases at J, with 8 bases in the middle. The CDR3 totals 13 residues. Source study methods: Reference gene primer amplification yielded estimated nucleated cell counts. Method: immunoSEQ multiplex PCR; TCRdb's copy keeps in-frame clones and lacks some. That table furnishes V, J and clone size, whereas the DNA furnished D and trimming. The table has under 250,000 clones, just over 85% seen once. The TCR was taken from a man in his forties who had recovered from COVID-19. This rearrangement joins TRBV5-1 to TRBJ2-1; no clear D gene. Sequenced sample: PBMCs or T cells enriched from blood (not recorded which). CDR3 bases: TGCGCCAGCAGTGAGACACCCTACAATGAGCAGTTCTTC. Its translation: CASSETPYNEQFF. Full variable domain (remainder filled in from reference TRBV5-1 and TRBJ2-1): KAGVTQTPRYLIKTRGQQVTLSCSPISGHRSVSWYQQTPGQGLQFLFEYFSETQRNKGNFPGRFSGRQFSNSRSEMNVSTLELGDSALYLCASSETPYNEQFFGPGTRLTVL.